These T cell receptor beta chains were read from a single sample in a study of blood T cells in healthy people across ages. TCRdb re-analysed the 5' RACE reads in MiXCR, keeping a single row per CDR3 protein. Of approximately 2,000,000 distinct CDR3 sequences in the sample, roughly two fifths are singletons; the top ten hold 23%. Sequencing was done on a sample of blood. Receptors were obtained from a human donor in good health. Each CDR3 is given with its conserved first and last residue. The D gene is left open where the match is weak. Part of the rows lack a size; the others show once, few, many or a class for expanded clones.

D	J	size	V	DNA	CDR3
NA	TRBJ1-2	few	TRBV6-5	TGTGCCAGCAGTTCCAATCTAGCTTACCTGGGTGGCTACACCTTC	CASSSNLAYLGGYTF
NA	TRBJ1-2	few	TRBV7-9	TGTGCCAGCAGCTTACTGGGGGACACGGCTGGCTACACCTTC	CASSLLGDTAGYTF
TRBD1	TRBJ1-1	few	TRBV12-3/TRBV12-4	TGTGCCAGCAGTTCTTACAGGGGCGCTGAAGCTTTCTTT	CASSSYRGAEAFF
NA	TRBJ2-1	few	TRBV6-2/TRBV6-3	TGTGCCACCGGGAAAGGGGGTTTCGGGCAGTTCTTC	CATGKGGFGQFF
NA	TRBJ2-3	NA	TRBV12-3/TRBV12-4	TGTGCCAGCAGTTTGGGGACCCTGACGATGGGAGATACGCAGTATTTT	CASSLGTLTMGDTQYF
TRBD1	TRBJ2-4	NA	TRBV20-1	TGCAGTGCTATTCCGGGACAGGCACGTACCTACGGGCAGTACTTC	CSAIPGQARTYGQYF
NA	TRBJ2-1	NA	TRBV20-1	TGCAGTGCTAGAGATCCGGGTGGTGGGGGTGAGCAGTTCTTC	CSARDPGGGGEQFF
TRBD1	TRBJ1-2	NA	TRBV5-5	TGTGCCAGCAGCCGGACAGGGGTGTGGGGCTACACCTTC	CASSRTGVWGYTF
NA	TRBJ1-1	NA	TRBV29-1	TGCAGCGCAAAACAGGAGCCCGACACTGAAGCTTTCTTT	CSAKQEPDTEAFF
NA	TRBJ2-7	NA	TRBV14	TGTGCCAGCAGCCAAAGTCTCGCAGGGAACGGTGGCGAGCAGTACTTC	CASSQSLAGNGGEQYF
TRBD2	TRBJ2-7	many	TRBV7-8	TGTGCCAGCAGCCCCAGGACTAGCGGGGGTAGCTCCTACGAGCAGTACTTC	CASSPRTSGGSSYEQYF
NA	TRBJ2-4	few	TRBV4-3	TGCGCCAGCAGCCAAGCTCCCGGGACAAGGGGGAGCATTCAGTACTTC	CASSQAPGTRGSIQYF
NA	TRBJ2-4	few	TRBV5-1	TGCGCCAGCAGCTTGGCCTCCCACGTTGAGCAGTACTTC	CASSLASHVEQYF
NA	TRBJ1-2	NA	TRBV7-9	TGTGCCAGCAGCTCTTCTGGAGGAGGCATGGGCTACACCTTC	CASSSSGGGMGYTF
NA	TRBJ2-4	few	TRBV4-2	TGTGCCAGCAGCCAAGTAGACCTTGCCAAAAACATTCAGTACTTC	CASSQVDLAKNIQYF
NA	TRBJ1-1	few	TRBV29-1	TGCAGCGTTGGTTTGGGGTGGAGCAACACTGAAGCTTTCTTT	CSVGLGWSNTEAFF
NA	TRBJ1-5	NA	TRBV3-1	TGTGCCAGCAGCCAAGGTCCCTCCCAGCATTTT	CASSQGPSQHF
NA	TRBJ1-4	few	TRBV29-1	TGCAGCGTTGTGCAGGGGACTAATGAAAAACTGTTTTTT	CSVVQGTNEKLFF
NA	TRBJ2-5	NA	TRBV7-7	TGTGCCAGCAGCTTAGAGGTGGGCCGCCAAGAGACCCAGTACTTC	CASSLEVGRQETQYF
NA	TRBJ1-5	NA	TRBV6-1	TGTGCCAGCACCCAAAGACAACCCTTTGCGCGGAATAGCAATCAGCCCCAGCATTTT	CASTQRQPFARNSNQPQHF
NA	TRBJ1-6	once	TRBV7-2	TGTGCCAGTAGCTTAGTTGCAGATAGGTCACCCCTCCACTTT	CASSLVADRSPLHF
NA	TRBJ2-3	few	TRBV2	TGTGCCAGCAGTGTTTCCCGGAGCACAGATACGCAGTATTTT	CASSVSRSTDTQYF
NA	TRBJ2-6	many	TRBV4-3	TGCGCCAGCAGCCAAGACGGCAGCTCTGGGGCCAACGTCCTGACTTTC	CASSQDGSSGANVLTF
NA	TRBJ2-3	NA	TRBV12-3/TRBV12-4	TGTGCCAGCAGCCCAACCCGTTCCACAGATACGCAGTATTTT	CASSPTRSTDTQYF
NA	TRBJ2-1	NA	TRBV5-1	TGCGCCAGCAGCCTCGGGACACAAGCTGGGCGTGAGCAGTTCTTC	CASSLGTQAGREQFF
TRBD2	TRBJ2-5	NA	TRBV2	TGTGCCAGCAGTGAAGCTAGCGGGAATATGGAGACCCAGTACTTC	CASSEASGNMETQYF
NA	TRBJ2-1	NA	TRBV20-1	TGCAGTGCTAGAGACCCAGGACTGGCTGGGCAGTTCTTC	CSARDPGLAGQFF
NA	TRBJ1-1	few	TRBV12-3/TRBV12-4	TGTGCCAGCAGCGGTCTTGTGGCTGAAGCTTTCTTT	CASSGLVAEAFF
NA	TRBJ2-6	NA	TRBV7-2	TGTGCCAGCAGCGGACACCCGAGGTCTGGGGCCAACGTCCTGACTTTC	CASSGHPRSGANVLTF
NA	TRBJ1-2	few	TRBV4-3	TGCGCCAGCAGCCAAGGACAGCAATTCTATGGCTACACCTTC	CASSQGQQFYGYTF
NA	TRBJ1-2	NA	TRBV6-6	TGTGCCACCCACAGGGAGGAGAGAGGCTACACCTTC	CATHREERGYTF
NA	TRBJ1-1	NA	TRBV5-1	TGCGCCAGCAGCTTGTCTGACAGGAACACTGAAGCTTTCTTT	CASSLSDRNTEAFF
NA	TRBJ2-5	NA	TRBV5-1	TGCGCCAGCAGCTTCGCGCCCGGAGAGACCCAGTACTTC	CASSFAPGETQYF
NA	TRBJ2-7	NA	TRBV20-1	TGCAGTGCAAATGAGGGGCGGCAGGGCTACGAGCAGTACTTC	CSANEGRQGYEQYF
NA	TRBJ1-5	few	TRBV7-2	TGTGCCAGCACCGACAGTAACGGCAATCAGCCCCAGCATTTT	CASTDSNGNQPQHF
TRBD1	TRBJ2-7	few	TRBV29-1	TGCAGCGTGGGCCACCGGGACAGGGGTGACGAGCAGTACTTC	CSVGHRDRGDEQYF
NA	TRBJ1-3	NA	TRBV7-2	TGTGCCAGCAGTACCAACGGGGCCTCTGGAAACACCATATATTTT	CASSTNGASGNTIYF
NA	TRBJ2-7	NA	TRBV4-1	TGCGCCAGCAGCCAACCGACCCGGGGGTACGAGCAGTACTTC	CASSQPTRGYEQYF
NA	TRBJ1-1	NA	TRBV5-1	TGCGCCAGCAGCTTCCAGGACCCTCGGAGAACTGAAGCTTTCTTT	CASSFQDPRRTEAFF
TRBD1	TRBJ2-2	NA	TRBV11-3	TGTGCCAGCGGACAGGGGACGAACACCGGGGAGCTGTTTTTT	CASGQGTNTGELFF
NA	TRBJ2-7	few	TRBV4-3	TGCGCCAGCAGCCAAGGGCAGGGGTTTGCCTACGAGCAGTACTTC	CASSQGQGFAYEQYF
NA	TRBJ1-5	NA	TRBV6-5	TGTGCCAGCGGCCTCAGCGGTCATAGCAATCAGCCCCAGCATTTT	CASGLSGHSNQPQHF
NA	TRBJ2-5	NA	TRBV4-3	TGCGCCAGCAGCCCACGGAACAAGCCTCAAGAGACCCAGTACTTC	CASSPRNKPQETQYF
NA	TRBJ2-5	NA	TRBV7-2	TGTGCCAGCAGTGTAGGGCAGGGGAGGAGGAATGAGCAGTACTTC	CASSVGQGRRNEQYF
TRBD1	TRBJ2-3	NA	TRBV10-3	TGTGCCATCAGTGGACAGGGGGGTACAGATACGCAGTATTTT	CAISGQGGTDTQYF
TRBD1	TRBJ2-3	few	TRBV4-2	TGTGCCAGCAGCCAAGACTCACAGGGGTCGGATACGCAGTATTTT	CASSQDSQGSDTQYF